This is a list of T cell receptor beta chains from one sample in a study of somatic mutations in T cells in chronic GVHD. Generated by immunoSEQ multiplex PCR, the TCRdb table keeps only in-frame clones and is missing some. The sample yields some 13,000 clones, 78% seen once. Sequenced sample: Vbeta20-negative CD4+ T cells from blood. The receptors come from a male patient in his fifties with chronic graft-versus-host disease. The graft donor may be the source of some T cells. The CDR3 runs from the conserved cysteine through the conserved F or W. D genes are given only for firm matches. Some rows have no size entry. The others give once, few or many, or a class for an expanded clone.

v_call,clone_size,d_call,j_call,cdr3_aa,cdr3_nt
TRBV10-3,NA,NA,TRBJ1-1,CAISQQQEAFF,TGTGCCATCAGTCAACAACAGGAAGCTTTCTTT
TRBV6-5,NA,TRBD1,TRBJ2-7,CASSSLRDSQYF,TGTGCCAGCAGTTCACTCCGGGACAGTCAGTACTTC
TRBV5-4,few,TRBD1,TRBJ1-1,CASSSTGGSTEAFF,TGTGCCAGCAGCTCGACAGGGGGATCGACTGAAGCTTTCTTT
TRBV7-9,NA,TRBD2,TRBJ2-1,CASSPLAGSSSSYNEQFF,TGTGCCAGCAGCCCGCTAGCGGGGAGTTCTAGCTCCTACAATGAGCAGTTCTTC
TRBV7-3,NA,TRBD2,TRBJ2-1,CASSLNTGTRVQFF,TGTGCCAGCAGCCTAAATACCGGGACTAGGGTTCAGTTCTTC
TRBV6-5,NA,NA,TRBJ2-7,CASSYFLSGSYEQYF,TGTGCCAGCAGTTACTTCCTGAGTGGCTCCTACGAGCAGTACTTC
TRBV29-1,few,NA,TRBJ1-1,CSETGLLNTEAFF,TGCAGCGAAACGGGACTTCTGAACACTGAAGCTTTCTTT
TRBV7-9,few,NA,TRBJ2-7,CASSLTEDYEQYF,TGTGCCAGCAGCTTGACAGAAGACTACGAGCAGTACTTC
TRBV5-6,NA,TRBD1,TRBJ1-2,CASSLGTGRTFYGYTF,TGTGCCAGCAGCCTAGGGACAGGGCGAACCTTCTATGGCTACACCTTC
TRBV6-5,once,NA,TRBJ1-3,CASSYSTGGTIYF,TGTGCCAGCAGTTACTCGACGGGTGGCACCATATATTTT
TRBV19,NA,NA,TRBJ1-5,CASRPTGWSYNQPQHF,TGTGCCAGTAGACCTACAGGGTGGAGTTACAATCAGCCCCAGCATTTT
TRBV14,NA,TRBD1,TRBJ2-5,CASSPKARDRGVETQYF,TGTGCCAGCAGCCCAAAGGCCAGGGACAGGGGAGTAGAGACCCAGTACTTC
TRBV19,NA,TRBD1,TRBJ1-2,CASSMGPGGVYGYTF,TGTGCCAGTAGTATGGGGCCAGGGGGAGTGTATGGCTACACCTTC
TRBV19,once,TRBD1,TRBJ1-1,CASRPGTGGWTEAFF,TGTGCCAGCCGACCTGGGACAGGGGGCTGGACTGAAGCTTTCTTT
TRBV6-1,NA,NA,TRBJ1-2,CASSEVLRGSGGYTF,TGTGCCAGCAGTGAAGTTCTCCGGGGGTCGGGTGGCTACACCTTC
TRBV6-1,few,NA,TRBJ1-5,CASSRDNQPQHF,TGTGCCAGCAGCCGGGACAATCAGCCCCAGCATTTT
TRBV6-1,once,NA,TRBJ1-1,CASSEPGAPEAFF,TGTGCCAGCAGTGAGCCGGGAGCCCCTGAAGCTTTCTTT
TRBV15,NA,NA,TRBJ2-7,CATSRDWAEQYF,TGTGCCACCAGCAGAGACTGGGCCGAGCAGTACTTC
TRBV19,NA,NA,TRBJ1-5,CASSDDRRPGVWPQHF,TGTGCCAGTAGTGACGACAGGCGGCCAGGAGTATGGCCCCAGCATTTT
TRBV10-3,NA,NA,TRBJ1-2,CAISDTGIYGYTF,TGTGCCATCAGTGATACAGGGATATATGGCTACACCTTC
TRBV5-6,few,NA,TRBJ2-6,CASEQGIGSGANVLTF,TGTGCCAGCGAACAGGGTATCGGCTCTGGGGCCAACGTCCTGACTTTC
TRBV6-6,NA,NA,TRBJ2-2,CASSYPQGLTVGELFF,TGTGCCAGCAGTTACCCCCAGGGGCTTACGGTCGGGGAGCTGTTTTTT
TRBV30,NA,NA,TRBJ1-4,CATKRALNEKLFF,TGTGCCACCAAGAGGGCTCTTAATGAAAAACTGTTTTTT
TRBV4-1,NA,NA,TRBJ2-4,CASSQERSVAKNIQYF,TGCGCCAGCAGCCAGGAGAGAAGTGTAGCCAAAAACATTCAGTACTTC
TRBV19,few,NA,TRBJ1-2,CASSIAGGSGYTF,TGTGCCAGTAGTATCGCCGGGGGATCCGGCTACACCTTC
TRBV2,NA,TRBD1,TRBJ2-1,CASSQPGQGYNEQFF,TGTGCCAGCAGTCAGCCGGGACAGGGCTACAATGAGCAGTTCTTC
TRBV5-4,NA,TRBD2,TRBJ2-7,CASSRGTSGSHEQYF,TGTGCCAGCAGCCGAGGGACTAGCGGGAGCCACGAGCAGTACTTC